Below, 18 T cell receptor beta chains from the same sample are listed, as sequenced in a study of shared clonotypes between healthy human individuals. TCRdb's table, derived via immunoSEQ multiplex PCR, lists solely in-frame clones and lacks some. The sample records roughly 680,000 clones, 72% being singletons. The sequencing sample was made of memory CD4+ T cells sorted from blood. Subset described: CD45RA-negative fraction. The receptor set was obtained from a woman in her twenties or thirties in good health.

This clone has more than one count but fewer than ten. V is TRBV30 and J is TRBJ2-1; TRBD2 agrees at 10 bases. Germline CDR1 and CDR2: GTSNPN and SVGIG (reference sequence). The CDR3 covers 16 residues. Germline trimming cut 6 bases from V and 1 base from J; bases unmatched to any gene: 9. The CDR3 loop reads CACPAGGPRSYNEQFF. DNA of the CDR3: TGTGCCTGCCCAGCGGGAGGGCCTCGGTCCTACAATGAGCAGTTCTTC.

At least ten counts were recorded for this clone. The chain joins TRBV6-4 to TRBJ2-7; 14 bases are a match to TRBD2. This CDR3 has 16 amino acids. J lost 4 bases, V lost 0 bases, and 2 bases had no gene match. CDR1 and CDR2 (germline): MRHNA, SNTAGT. The CDR3 here is CASSDSRLAGGYEQYF. The CDR3 nucleotides are TGTGCCAGCAGTGACTCAAGACTAGCGGGAGGGTACGAGCAGTACTTC.

The chain has TRBV30 and TRBJ1-4, with D tentatively TRBD1 (5 bases). Germline loops: CDR1 GTSNPN, CDR2 SVGIG (reference sequence). The CDR3 runs to 16 residues. V lost 2 bases, J lost 0 bases, and 13 bases lay in between. CDR3 bases: TGTGCCTGGAGTCCCGACCGGGGGGCAACTAATGAAAAACTGTTTTTT. It codes for CAWSPDRGATNEKLFF.

The chain recombines TRBV11-2 with TRBJ2-3, with a possible D match to TRBD2 (6 bases). This CDR3 is built from 14 residues. CDR1 and CDR2 from the germline V gene are SGHAT and FQNNGV. V gave up 1 base and J gave up 4 bases, with 9 bases separating them. CDR3 nucleotide sequence: TGTGCCAGCAGCTTAGGTTCGGGGGCAGATACGCAGTATTTT. Its protein product is CASSLGSGADTQYF.

The chain carries TRBV6-5 and TRBJ1-1, with D hard to call. The CDR3 runs to 13 residues. The germline V gene encodes CDR1 MNHEY and CDR2 SVGAGI. The V and J ends lost 6 bases and 0 bases respectively, with 8 bases between them. As DNA, the CDR3 is TGTGCCAGCAGGAGGGAACTGAACACTGAAGCTTTCTTT. Protein sequence: CASRRELNTEAFF.

The chain has TRBV28 and TRBJ2-1, with D hard to call. Germline V gene data show CDR1 as MDHEN and CDR2 as SYDVKM. Trimming pared 8 bases from V and 6 bases from J, leaving 26 bases between. This CDR3 has 17 residues. For the CDR3, the DNA is TGTGCCAGCGCTTACTTGAGCCGGCGGAGTAAAGGCAATGAGCAGTTCTTC. Its protein product is CASAYLSRRSKGNEQFF.

The table lists this clone with many counts. V gene TRBV5-8 combines with J gene TRBJ2-5, with D tentatively TRBD2 (6 bases). Germline V gene lookup returns CDR1 SGHTS and CDR2 YDEGEE. V lost 1 base, J lost 5 bases, and 9 bases lay in between. The CDR3 extends over 13 amino acids. CDR3 amino acids: CASSLLGRETQYF. The CDR3 DNA sequence: TGTGCCAGCAGCTTGTTAGGGAGGGAGACCCAGTACTTC.

This clone turned up a few times. The chain is built from TRBV2 and TRBJ2-4, with 7 bases lining up with TRBD1. The junction had 6 bases not matched to a gene; V was cut back by 1 base and J by 12 bases. The CDR3 length is 13 residues. Germline CDR1 is SNHLY and CDR2 is FYNNEI. The CDR3 here is CASSEVTGVGQYF. CDR3 DNA: TGTGCCAGCAGTGAAGTAACAGGGGTCGGTCAGTACTTC.

This clone was seen more than once but under ten times. This chain uses TRBV19 with TRBJ1-1; D remains ambiguous. The CDR3 length is 14 residues. V lost 3 bases, J lost 4 bases, and 12 bases lay in between. Germline CDR1 is LNHDA and CDR2 is SQIVND (reference sequence). Here the CDR3 reads CASSISSLGTEAFF. The CDR3 DNA reads as TGTGCCAGTAGTATTTCTTCGCTGGGCACTGAAGCTTTCTTT.

V usage is TRBV7-8 and J usage is TRBJ2-1; the D gene is possibly TRBD2 (6 bases). Trimming pared 1 base from V and 0 bases from J, leaving 10 bases between. The CDR3 loop spans 16 amino acids. Germline V CDR1 and CDR2: SGHVS, FQNEAQ. CDR3 sequence: CASSLVRGPSYNEQFF. CDR3 nucleotides: TGTGCCAGCAGCTTAGTGCGGGGACCCTCCTACAATGAGCAGTTCTTC.

This clone was picked up a small number of times. The rearrangement uses TRBV7-9 and TRBJ1-2; D not resolved. This CDR3 is 15 amino acids long. V lost 1 base to trimming and J lost 2 bases, with 11 bases between them. Germline V gene sequence: CDR1 SEHNR, CDR2 FQNEAQ (reference sequence). The CDR3 region is CASSLEGYGNYGYTF. CDR3 in DNA: TGTGCCAGCAGCTTAGAAGGGTACGGGAACTATGGCTACACCTTC.

This clone has a single count. This rearrangement joins TRBV20-1 to TRBJ1-2; D unresolved. V gave up 6 bases and J gave up 4 bases, with 9 bases separating them. The CDR3 has 11 amino acids. The germline CDR1 and CDR2 sequences are DFQATT and SNEGSKA (reference sequence). CDR3 amino acids: CSAYAGYGYTF. CDR3 bases: TGCAGTGCATATGCAGGCTATGGCTACACCTTC.

The CDR3 region is CASSVLKEREYLYEQYF. For the CDR3, the DNA is TGTGCCAGCAGCGTACTAAAAGAGCGGGAGTACCTTTACGAGCAGTACTTC. The rearrangement joins TRBV5-4 to TRBJ2-7, with 8 bases identical to TRBD2. Per germline, CDR1 SGHNT and CDR2 YYREEE (reference sequence). V shed 4 bases and J 4 bases; nucleotides not matched to a gene: 16. This CDR3 is built from 17 residues.

The rearrangement joins TRBV28 to TRBJ1-4; TRBD1 is a possible D gene (5 bases). The CDR3 spans 18 residues. Germline lookup yields CDR1 MDHEN and CDR2 SYDVKM. The ends were cut back, 3 bases at V and 0 bases at J, with 17 bases in the middle. The CDR3 DNA is TGTGCCAGCAGTTTGAGTTGGGCCAGGGAGGCAACTAATGAAAAACTGTTTTTT. Amino acid sequence: CASSLSWAREATNEKLFF.

The chain has TRBV9 and TRBJ2-1; the match to TRBD2 covers 7 bases. This CDR3 is built from 15 residues. CDR1 is SGDLS and CDR2 is YYNGEE in the germline V gene. With V trimmed by 3 bases and J by 3 bases, 6 bases remained unmatched. The CDR3 DNA reads as TGTGCCAGCAGCGGACAAGCGGGAATCTACAATGAGCAGTTCTTC. It encodes CASSGQAGIYNEQFF.

The genes are TRBV11-2 and TRBJ2-2; TRBD2 matches 8 bases. J gave up 6 bases and V 5 bases, and 5 bases lay outside the gene matches. CDR1 is SGHAT and CDR2 is FQNNGV in the germline V gene. This CDR3 is built from 14 residues. CDR3 residues: CASSRSGSSGELFF. For the CDR3, the DNA is TGTGCCAGCAGCCGAAGCGGGAGCTCCGGGGAGCTGTTTTTT.

The V call is TRBV5-1, the J call TRBJ2-1; 12 bases are a match to TRBD2. The CDR3 length is 17 residues. Trimming at V came to 2 bases and at J to 10 bases, leaving 13 bases not matched to a gene. Germline assignment: CDR1 SGHRS and CDR2 YFSETQ. The CDR3 coding sequence is TGCGCCAGCAGCTTAAGCCTAGCGGGAGGGGTTTTAAGGGAGCAGTTCTTC. Translation: CASSLSLAGGVLREQFF.

The chain is built from TRBV18 and TRBJ1-3; a weak D match, TRBD1 (6 bases). Looked up from germline, CDR1 is KGHSH and CDR2 is LQKENI. CDR3 length: 17 residues. Trimming stripped 2 bases from V and 1 base from J, with 15 bases between. The CDR3 nucleotides are TGTGCCAGCTCACCAGATTCCGGGGGCGCATCTGGAAACACCATATATTTT. Protein sequence: CASSPDSGGASGNTIYF.